These 22 T cell receptor beta chains share one sample of origin, sequenced in a study of T cells in narcolepsy. Data came from immunoSEQ multiplex PCR; TCRdb stores just in-frame clones and leaves some out. The sample carries about 32,000 clones, around 90% recorded once. Material: CD45RA- memory CD4+ T cells from PBMCs. These TCRs come from a human donor with narcolepsy.

The rearrangement links TRBV28 to TRBJ2-1; 7 positions agree with TRBD2. Germline loops: CDR1 MDHEN, CDR2 SYDVKM. The CDR3 has 14 residues. Unmatched junction bases numbered 16, after V lost 10 bases and J lost 10 bases. Here the CDR3 reads CATLGQGGRREQFF. For the CDR3, the DNA is TGTGCCACCTTAGGGCAGGGAGGGCGTCGGGAGCAGTTCTTC.

The chain uses TRBV7-9 and TRBJ1-4; no definite D call. Per the germline V gene, CDR1 is SEHNR and CDR2 is FQNEAQ (reference sequence). The CDR3 is 14 amino acids. V was cut by 1 base and J by 0 bases, with 3 bases left in between. This CDR3 reads CASSLDATNEKLFF. The CDR3 DNA is TGTGCCAGCAGCTTAGATGCAACTAATGAAAAACTGTTTTTT.

Only a few counts were recorded for this clone. The rearrangement uses TRBV5-1 and TRBJ2-5; 8 bases align to TRBD2. The CDR3 has 15 amino acids. With V trimmed by 1 base and J by 4 bases, 6 bases remained unmatched. Germline V gives CDR1 SGHRS, CDR2 YFSETQ. This chain's CDR3 is CASSLPPLAGETQYF. The CDR3 nucleotides read TGCGCCAGCAGCTTGCCCCCCCTAGCGGGAGAGACCCAGTACTTC.

V gene TRBV27 combines with J gene TRBJ1-6; no reliable D call. Trimming shortened V by 3 bases and J by 7 bases, and 10 bases separated the two germline ends. Germline V gene data show CDR1 as MNHEY and CDR2 as SMNVEV (reference sequence). The CDR3 has 14 residues. The CDR3 bases are TGTGCCAGCAGTTTCTTTAGACAAAATTCACCCCTCCACTTT. Amino acid sequence: CASSFFRQNSPLHF.

The V gene is TRBV5-1, the J gene TRBJ2-1, with D perhaps matching TRBD2 (5 bases). The CDR3 length is 14 residues. Germline values: CDR1 SGHRS, CDR2 YFSETQ. V lost 7 bases and J 0 bases, leaving 11 bases between the germline ends. The CDR3 DNA sequence: TGCGCCAGCTATGGAGGTCCCTCCTACAATGAGCAGTTCTTC. Translated: CASYGGPSYNEQFF.

The chain couples TRBV16 to TRBJ1-1; the D is unclear. CDR3 length: 13 residues. V lost 3 bases to trimming and J lost 1 base, with 6 bases between them. CDR1 KGHSY and CDR2 FQNENV come from the germline V gene. Here the CDR3 reads CASSQIANTEAFF. CDR3 DNA: TGTGCCAGCAGCCAGATAGCGAACACTGAAGCTTTCTTT.

This clone showed up just a few times. CDR3 coding DNA: TGTGCCAGCAGCCAAGTTGCAGGGTCCTCCTACGAGCAGTACTTC. This gives the protein CASSQVAGSSYEQYF. The chain employs TRBV14 and TRBJ2-7; tentative D call: TRBD1 (5 bases). Trimming pared 1 base from V and 0 bases from J, leaving 10 bases between. CDR3 length: 15 residues. Germline V gene lookup returns CDR1 SGHDN and CDR2 FVKESK.

This clone was seen only a few times. This rearrangement joins TRBV29-1 to TRBJ2-5, with 7 bases that match TRBD2. The ends lost 7 bases at V and 3 bases at J; junction bases unmatched: 11. The V gene's germline CDR1 is SQVTM and CDR2 ANQGSEA. The CDR3 covers 14 residues. The chain's CDR3 is CSGSSGLREETQYF. DNA for the CDR3: TGCAGCGGATCTAGCGGACTTCGAGAAGAGACCCAGTACTTC.

This rearrangement joins TRBV28 to TRBJ2-7; possibly TRBD2 for D (5 bases). Trimming cost V 6 bases and J 3 bases, with 15 bases left between them. Germline CDR1 reads MDHEN; CDR2 reads SYDVKM. The CDR3 has 14 residues. The CDR3, as DNA: TGTGCCAGCAGCCCAGAGGGAGAGAACTACGAGCAGTACTTC. This sequence encodes CASSPEGENYEQYF. Full variable domain (outside the CDR3, taken from reference TRBV28 and TRBJ2-7): DVKVTQSSRYLVKRTGEKVFLECVQDMDHENMFWYRQDPGLGLRLIYFSYDVKMKEKGDIPEGYSVSREKKERFSLILESASTNQTSMYLCASSPEGENYEQYFGPGTRLTVT.

This chain connects TRBV11-2 to TRBJ2-1; 13 bases are a match to TRBD2. V lost 5 bases to trimming and J lost 2 bases; unmatched junction nucleotides: 9. Germline lookup yields CDR1 SGHAT and CDR2 FQNNGV. The CDR3 has 18 residues. CDR3 region: CASSQGTSGTRAYNEQFF. The CDR3 DNA reads as TGTGCCAGCAGCCAAGGGACTAGCGGGACGCGGGCCTACAATGAGCAGTTCTTC.

With regard to this clone: The identical CDR3 is also encoded by other nucleotide sequences in the sample. The chain couples TRBV7-3 to TRBJ2-2, with D possibly being TRBD1 or TRBD2 (6 bases each). From germline, CDR1 is SGHTA and CDR2 FQGTGA. The CDR3 sequence is 13 residues long. V was trimmed by 6 bases and J by 8 bases, leaving 13 bases between them. In DNA form, the CDR3 reads TGTGCCAGCAGTCAGAGGAGGGGGGGGGAGCTGTTTTTT. Amino acid sequence: CASSQRRGGELFF.

The CDR3 loop is CASSELQMDRANYGYTF. The CDR3 region has the DNA TGCGCCAGCAGTGAGCTTCAGATGGACAGAGCTAACTATGGCTACACCTTC. This chain connects TRBV10-1 to TRBJ1-2, with TRBD1 as a possible D gene (6 bases). CDR1 is WNHNN and CDR2 is SYGVQD in the germline V gene (reference sequence). Trimming shortened V by 2 bases and J by 0 bases, and 16 bases separated the two germline ends. This CDR3 comprises 17 residues.

The V call is TRBV10-2, the J call TRBJ2-1; D gene unclear. This CDR3 has 15 residues. Per germline, CDR1 WSHSY and CDR2 SAAADI. V dropped 4 bases and J dropped 6 bases, with 16 bases sitting between them. For the CDR3, the DNA is TGCGCCAGCAGTGTAGGCACCATGAATTTCAATGAGCAGTTCTTC. This encodes CASSVGTMNFNEQFF.

This sequence joins TRBV9 and TRBJ1-2, with D possibly matching TRBD1 (5 bases). This CDR3 has 13 amino acids. Per germline, CDR1 SGDLS and CDR2 YYNGEE. V gave up 3 bases and J gave up 1 base, with 7 bases separating them. CDR3 in amino acids: CASSDGGNYGYTF. The CDR3 DNA follows: TGTGCCAGCAGCGATGGGGGTAACTATGGCTACACCTTC.

The chain recombines TRBV4-2 with TRBJ1-4; 8 bases are a match to TRBD1. CDR3 length equals 17 residues. The V gene end was trimmed by 1 base and the J gene end by 6 bases; junction bases not matched to a gene: 10. Germline V gene lookup returns CDR1 LGHNA and CDR2 YNFKEQ. Here the CDR3 reads CASSQGQGRGQYEKLFF. CDR3 bases: TGTGCCAGCAGCCAAGGACAGGGCAGGGGGCAATATGAAAAACTGTTTTTT.

This clone is a singleton in its sample. The chain's CDR3 is CASSPLPGSSYEQYF. Here the CDR3 DNA reads TGTGCCAGCAGCCCCCTGCCGGGGAGCTCCTACGAGCAGTACTTC. The rearrangement links TRBV7-2 to TRBJ2-7, with a tentative D call TRBD2 (5 bases). Trimming shortened V by 5 bases and J by 0 bases, and 14 bases separated the two germline ends. Germline lookup yields CDR1 SGHTA and CDR2 FQGNSA. This CDR3 has 15 amino acids.

The chain couples TRBV29-1 to TRBJ2-1; 8 bases agree with TRBD2. Germline V CDR1 and CDR2: SQVTM, ANQGSEA. The V gene end was trimmed by 7 bases and the J gene end by 3 bases; junction bases not matched to a gene: 8. CDR3 length equals 14 residues. For the CDR3, the DNA is TGCAGCGGCGATACTAGCGGAGTCTACAATGAGCAGTTCTTC. Translated: CSGDTSGVYNEQFF.

The chain uses TRBV5-8 and TRBJ2-1; weak D call: TRBD2 (5 bases). Germline loops: CDR1 SGHTS, CDR2 YDEGEE. Trimming stripped 5 bases from V and 0 bases from J, with 18 bases between. The CDR3 runs 17 residues. In DNA, the CDR3 is TGTGCCAGCAGGTGGGCCGGGAAACCAACCTCCTACAATGAGCAGTTCTTC. Amino acid sequence: CASRWAGKPTSYNEQFF.

The CDR3 region is CSVEFQGARLDEQFF. The DNA for the CDR3 is TGCAGCGTTGAATTCCAGGGGGCTAGATTGGATGAGCAGTTCTTC. The genes are TRBV29-1 and TRBJ2-1, with TRBD1 matching 8 bases. This CDR3 has 15 residues. The germline V gene encodes CDR1 SQVTM and CDR2 ANQGSEA. With V trimmed by 2 bases and J by 8 bases, 11 bases remained unmatched.

This chain connects TRBV7-2 to TRBJ1-2; D gene ambiguous. From germline, CDR1 is SGHTA and CDR2 FQGNSA. The ends were cut back, 2 bases at V and 4 bases at J, with 8 bases in the middle. The CDR3 contains 13 residues. Written as DNA, the CDR3 is TGTGCCAGCAGCTTAAGCCCACTCTATGGCTACACCTTC. Translation gives CASSLSPLYGYTF.

The rearrangement joins TRBV21-1 to TRBJ2-7; the table calls TRBD2, which could not be checked here. TRBV21-1 is assigned pseudogene status. The CDR3 extends over 17 amino acids. CDR3 amino acids: CASSKVRRLAGVSEQYF. CDR3 sequence (DNA): TGTGCCAGCAGCAAAGTCCGTAGGCTAGCGGGAGTAAGCGAGCAGTACTTC.

This chain uses TRBV5-4 with TRBJ2-1; D gene ambiguous. V lost 3 bases and J 4 bases, leaving 14 bases between the germline ends. The CDR3 covers 15 residues. Germline V gene data show CDR1 as SGHNT and CDR2 as YYREEE (reference sequence). CDR3 DNA sequence: TGTGCCAGCAGCTCGTTGTCGGGCGTATACAATGAGCAGTTCTTC. This codes for CASSSLSGVYNEQFF.